These 9 T cell receptor beta chains were sequenced from one sample in a study of blood T cells in healthy people across ages. Primed by a sample-barcoded 5' primer and a J-beta primer mix, a second PCR proceeded for roughly 6 to 12 cycles. TCRdb reprocessed the 5' RACE reads via MiXCR and lists one record per CDR3 protein. The table includes 1,500,000 or so distinct CDR3 sequences, approximately 42% detected once. The sequencing input was blood. The source of these receptors is a woman aged 18-35 years in good health.

The chain employs TRBV5-1 and TRBJ1-2; D might be TRBD1 (5 bases). The CDR3 is 15 residues long. Germline lookup yields CDR1 SGHRS and CDR2 YFSETQ. The germline V and J ends were trimmed by 2 bases and 5 bases, with 16 bases remaining between them. The CDR3 DNA sequence: TGCGCCAGCAGCTTTTCCGGGGCCGGTTTTTATGGCTACACCTTC. This sequence encodes CASSFSGAGFYGYTF.

This clonotype has ten or more counts. The chain uses TRBV9 and TRBJ2-3; 8 bases are shared with TRBD2. The CDR3 loop spans 17 amino acids. CDR1 and CDR2 (germline): SGDLS, YYNGEE. With V trimmed by 0 bases and J by 0 bases, 6 bases remained unmatched. As DNA, the CDR3 is TGTGCCAGCAGCGTAGAGGAGTCTAGCGGGAGCACAGATACGCAGTATTTT. This sequence encodes CASSVEESSGSTDTQYF.

This clonotype was counted only a few times. The chain recombines TRBV7-9 with TRBJ1-2; D remains unclear. Germline assignment: CDR1 SEHNR and CDR2 FQNEAQ (reference sequence). V gave up 0 bases and J gave up 4 bases, with 6 bases separating them. This CDR3 region has 13 residues. The CDR3: CASSLALGYGYTF. CDR3 DNA sequence: TGTGCCAGCAGCTTAGCCCTCGGCTATGGCTACACCTTC.

This chain uses TRBV29-1 with TRBJ1-2; D gene ambiguous. The CDR3 length is 13 residues. Germline V gene lookup returns CDR1 SQVTM and CDR2 ANQGSEA. The V gene lost 7 bases and the J gene lost 7 bases, with 19 bases spanning the gap. The CDR3 is CSAARSSNTGYTF. DNA for the CDR3: TGCAGCGCTGCACGGTCTAGCAATACTGGCTACACCTTC.

This clonotype has a handful of counts. This chain links TRBV6-2 or TRBV6-3 with TRBJ2-1; D perhaps matches TRBD2 (5 bases). V was cut by 4 bases and J by 9 bases, with 10 bases left in between. Germline assignment: CDR1 MNHEY and CDR2 SVGEGT. The CDR3 has 12 amino acids. CDR3 sequence (DNA): TGTGCCAGCAGTTTTAGCAGCGGTGAGCAGTTCTTC. This gives the protein CASSFSSGEQFF.

The chain recombines TRBV7-9 with TRBJ1-2; possible D gene TRBD1, 6 bases. CDR1 SEHNR and CDR2 FQNEAQ come from the germline V gene (reference sequence). The V gene lost 2 bases and the J gene lost 4 bases, with 20 bases spanning the gap. The CDR3 is 17 residues long. CDR3 protein: CASSLILNREQGYGYTF. CDR3 bases: TGTGCCAGCAGCTTAATTCTTAACAGGGAGCAGGGCTATGGCTACACCTTC.

The rearrangement uses TRBV6-5 and TRBJ2-1; D perhaps matches TRBD2 (5 bases). V was shortened by 2 bases and J by 6 bases, with 20 bases between the two germline ends. Germline assignment: CDR1 MNHEY and CDR2 SVGAGI. This CDR3 has 17 residues. In nucleotides, the CDR3 is TGTGCCAGCAGTTACCCGCCCAGGACTCGAACTACCAATGAGCAGTTCTTC. It codes for CASSYPPRTRTTNEQFF.

This clonotype was detected only once. This chain links TRBV4-3 with TRBJ1-5; 7 nucleotides agree with TRBD1. From germline, CDR1 is LGHNA and CDR2 YSLEER. Losses at the gene ends were 0 bases for V and 9 bases for J; bases not matched to a gene: 2. This CDR3 comprises 13 residues. The CDR3 bases are TGCGCCAGCAGCCAAGAACGGGACAGGCCCCAGCATTTT. It yields the protein CASSQERDRPQHF.

This clonotype came up many times. The genes are TRBV20-1 and TRBJ2-1; unclear D gene. This CDR3 comprises 11 residues. Germline CDR1 reads DFQATT; CDR2 reads SNEGSKA (reference sequence). The CDR3 nucleotides are TGCAGCGCCGACTCCTACAATGAGCAGTTCTTC. Translation gives CSADSYNEQFF.